This entry lists 4 T cell receptor beta chains sequenced from one sample in a study of T-cell reconstitution after alpha-beta-depleted transplantation in children. The TCRbeta library was prepared with unique molecular identifiers. TCRdb analysed the PCR reads with MiXCR anew, one entry per CDR3 protein. The table has about 90,000 distinct CDR3 sequences, 15% to 19% seen once; the top ten hold around a fifth. The material sequenced was PBMCs, mostly from graft donor cells, taken 180 days after TCRalphabeta/CD19-depleted stem cell transplant. The receptors derive from a male patient aged 2 to 10 who had a stem cell transplant for acute lymphoblastic leukemia, so the T cells may come from the graft donor.

This clonotype was seen at least ten times. V usage is TRBV12-3 or TRBV12-4 and J usage is TRBJ1-1, with D uncertain. V lost 8 bases and J 3 bases, leaving 4 bases between the germline ends. The CDR3 runs 10 residues. The CDR3 sequence is CASPYTEAFF. In nucleotides, the CDR3 is TGTGCCAGCCCCTACACTGAAGCTTTCTTT.

This clonotype came up many times. This sequence joins TRBV5-1 and TRBJ2-5; D remains unclear. The V and J ends lost 0 bases and 2 bases respectively, with 5 bases between them. This CDR3 is 13 amino acids long. Germline V gene data show CDR1 as SGHRS and CDR2 as YFSETQ. CDR3 sequence reads: CASSLGLQETQYF. CDR3 sequence (DNA): TGCGCCAGCAGCTTGGGACTTCAAGAGACCCAGTACTTC.

The chain uses TRBV2 and TRBJ2-2; 11 nucleotides align to TRBD2. V shed 7 bases, J shed 3 bases, and the junction held 7 bases outside the gene matches. This CDR3 is built from 16 residues. Looked up from germline, CDR1 is SNHLY and CDR2 is FYNNEI. The CDR3 sequence is CASTLAGGPDTGELFF. In DNA form, the CDR3 reads TGTGCCAGCACCTTAGCGGGGGGGCCGGACACCGGGGAGCTGTTTTTT.

The sample holds a few counts of this clonotype. The V call is TRBV7-8, the J call TRBJ2-2; D unresolved. The germline V gene has CDR1 SGHVS and CDR2 FQNEAQ. The CDR3 covers 16 residues. With 8 bases removed from V and 0 bases from J, the gap between germline ends came to 16 bases. CDR3 protein: CASAIRRVSNTGELFF. CDR3 coding DNA: TGTGCCAGCGCCATCAGACGGGTATCGAACACCGGGGAGCTGTTTTTT.